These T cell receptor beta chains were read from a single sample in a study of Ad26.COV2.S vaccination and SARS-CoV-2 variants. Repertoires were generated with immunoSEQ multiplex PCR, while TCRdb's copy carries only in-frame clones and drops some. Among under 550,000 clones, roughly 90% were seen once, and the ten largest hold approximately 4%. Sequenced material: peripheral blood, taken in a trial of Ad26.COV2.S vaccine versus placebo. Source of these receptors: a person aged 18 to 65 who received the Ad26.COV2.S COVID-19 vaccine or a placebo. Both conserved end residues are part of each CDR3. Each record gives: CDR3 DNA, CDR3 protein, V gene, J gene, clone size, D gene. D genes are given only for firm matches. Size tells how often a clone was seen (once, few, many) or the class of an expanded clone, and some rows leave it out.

TGTGCCAGCAGCCATATAAAACCTTTCGAGCAGTACTTC	CASSHIKPFEQYF	TRBV11-1	TRBJ2-7	NA	NA
TGTGCCAGCAGTCACCCCGCCCGGACGGAGAATGAAAAACTGTTTTTT	CASSHPARTENEKLFF	TRBV6-6	TRBJ1-4	NA	NA
TGTGCCAGCAGCACCCATTATGGCGGCTACACCTTC	CASSTHYGGYTF	TRBV7-2	TRBJ1-2	NA	NA
TGTGCCACCCAGGGGATAGATGAAAAACTGTTTTTT	CATQGIDEKLFF	TRBV10-3	TRBJ1-4	once	NA
TGTGCCAGCAGCGGACAGGGGGTAGAAAGAAGGGGCTACACCTTC	CASSGQGVERRGYTF	TRBV6-6	TRBJ1-2	NA	TRBD1
TGCAGCGTTAGGAGGTACAATGAGCAGTTCTTC	CSVRRYNEQFF	TRBV29-1	TRBJ2-1	NA	NA
TGTGCCAGCAGCCGACTAGATTACAATGAGCAGTTCTTC	CASSRLDYNEQFF	TRBV7-3	TRBJ2-1	NA	NA
TGTGCCAGCAAAGCGACTAGCGGGATTTCCTACGAGCAGTACTTC	CASKATSGISYEQYF	TRBV2	TRBJ2-7	many	TRBD2
TGTGCCAGCAGTTTACAAGGTGCTGGAAACACCATATATTTT	CASSLQGAGNTIYF	TRBV28	TRBJ1-3	NA	NA
TGCGCCAGCAGCCAAGATATCTATTCACCCCTCCACTTT	CASSQDIYSPLHF	TRBV4-1	TRBJ1-6	NA	NA
TGCGCCAGCAGCCAAGTTGCCATCCCTAACACAGATACGCAGTATTTT	CASSQVAIPNTDTQYF	TRBV4-1	TRBJ2-3	once	NA
TGTGCCAGCAGCCTAGCGGGGGGCGCCACCGGGGAGCTGTTTTTT	CASSLAGGATGELFF	TRBV7-2	TRBJ2-2	NA	TRBD2
TGCACCAGCCCGAGAACATCCAAGGAGACCGACAATTCACCCCTCCACTTT	CTSPRTSKETDNSPLHF	TRBV1	TRBJ1-6	NA	NA
TGTGCCAGCACGCAAGAGCCTAGCACAGATACGCAGTATTTT	CASTQEPSTDTQYF	TRBV25-1	TRBJ2-3	NA	NA
TGTGCCAGTAGTCCCCGGGCGAGGACTAATGAAAAACTGTTTTTT	CASSPRARTNEKLFF	TRBV19	TRBJ1-4	NA	NA
TGTGCCAGCAGTCCTGGAGACAGTTACATGATGAACACTGAAGCTTTCTTT	CASSPGDSYMMNTEAFF	TRBV6-6	TRBJ1-1	NA	NA
TGTGCCAGCAGCGTGGCACTAGGGTCGTACGAGCAGTACTTC	CASSVALGSYEQYF	TRBV9	TRBJ2-7	once	NA
TGCGCCAGCAGCTTGCAGGGGGACTATGGCTACACCTTC	CASSLQGDYGYTF	TRBV5-1	TRBJ1-2	few	TRBD1
TGTGCCACCAGTGAGGGAGGAGTGGGCAGGGCGGATGAGCAGTTCTTC	CATSEGGVGRADEQFF	TRBV24-1	TRBJ2-1	NA	NA
TGTGCCAGCAGCCGTTCGCGGGGGGATGGCTACACCTTC	CASSRSRGDGYTF	TRBV6-5	TRBJ1-2	NA	NA
TGTGCCAGCAGCCTCCGACTCGTTAGCGGGGGGGCCAGCTACAATGAGCAGTTCTTC	CASSLRLVSGGASYNEQFF	TRBV11-2	TRBJ2-1	NA	TRBD2
TGTGCCAGCAGCGTAGGGAAAGGGTTTAACTCCTACAATGAGCAGTTCTTC	CASSVGKGFNSYNEQFF	TRBV9	TRBJ2-1	once	NA
TGTGCCAGCAGCTTAGATGCAGACTACGAGCAGTACTTC	CASSLDADYEQYF	TRBV7-2	TRBJ2-7	NA	NA
TGTGCCAGCAGCTTACTAGCGGGGGGGCCCTACGAGCAGTACTTC	CASSLLAGGPYEQYF	TRBV11-2	TRBJ2-7	NA	TRBD2
TGTGCCAGCAGCTTAGTGGGACTAGCCCCGGGTGAGCAGTTCTTC	CASSLVGLAPGEQFF	TRBV7-9	TRBJ2-1	NA	TRBD2
TGTGCCAGCAGTGCTTTCGACAGGGACCGGGGGACTGAAGCTTTCTTT	CASSAFDRDRGTEAFF	TRBV2	TRBJ1-1	NA	TRBD1
TGTGCCAGCAGTCCCGTAGGGGGCAATCAGCCCCAGCATTTT	CASSPVGGNQPQHF	TRBV2	TRBJ1-5	once	NA
TGTGCCAGCACAGGGGTGACGTACGAGCAGTACTTC	CASTGVTYEQYF	TRBV6-5	TRBJ2-7	NA	NA
TGTGCCACCAGCAGAGATTACCCGGGACAGGGAAACTACGAGCAGTACTTC	CATSRDYPGQGNYEQYF	TRBV15	TRBJ2-7	NA	TRBD1
TGTGCCAGCAGTTTTGGTGGGGGGGAGACCCAGTACTTC	CASSFGGGETQYF	TRBV28	TRBJ2-5	few	NA
TGTGCCAGCAGTTTTTTTGAAAGAAGCACAGATACGCAGTATTTT	CASSFFERSTDTQYF	TRBV27	TRBJ2-3	NA	NA
TGTGCCAGCAGCCTCGGGACAAGCACTGAAGCTTTCTTT	CASSLGTSTEAFF	TRBV6-5	TRBJ1-1	NA	NA
TGTGCCAGTAGCGAGGGTCACGAGCAGTACTTC	CASSEGHEQYF	TRBV19	TRBJ2-7	NA	NA
TGTGCCTGGAGTTCGGACAGGAGCACAGATACGCAGTATTTT	CAWSSDRSTDTQYF	TRBV30	TRBJ2-3	NA	TRBD1
TGTGCCAGCAGCCCCGATGGGTACGAGCAGTACTTC	CASSPDGYEQYF	TRBV5-5	TRBJ2-7	NA	NA
TGTGCCAGCAGTGATCCCGGACAGGTGAATTCACCCCTCCACTTT	CASSDPGQVNSPLHF	TRBV2	TRBJ1-6	NA	TRBD1
TGTGCCAGCAGTGAGACCGGGACAGGGGGCACTGAAGCTTTCTTT	CASSETGTGGTEAFF	TRBV6-1	TRBJ1-1	NA	TRBD1
TGTGCCAGCAGCTTAGTCGTGGGCGAGCAGTACTTC	CASSLVVGEQYF	TRBV7-8	TRBJ2-7	NA	NA
TGTGCCAGCACCCACAGGGTCGGCACCATATATTTT	CASTHRVGTIYF	TRBV6-5	TRBJ1-3	NA	NA
TGTGCCAGCAGCTTGTCAGGGGGCGCGGTAGATACGCAGTATTTT	CASSLSGGAVDTQYF	TRBV7-3	TRBJ2-3	NA	TRBD1
TGTGCCAGCAGCTTAGGGGGGACAGACACAGATACGCAGTATTTT	CASSLGGTDTDTQYF	TRBV7-9	TRBJ2-3	NA	TRBD1
TGTGCCAGCAGCGCCGCGACAGGTTTAGTCTACGAGCAGTACTTC	CASSAATGLVYEQYF	TRBV5-4	TRBJ2-7	NA	NA
TGTGCCAGCGCTAGCGGGGCTGGGTTGGGGAACTATGGCTACACCTTC	CASASGAGLGNYGYTF	TRBV7-2	TRBJ1-2	NA	NA
TGTGCCAGCAGCGGGGCCCCCGGGACAGGGAGCACAGATACGCAGTATTTT	CASSGAPGTGSTDTQYF	TRBV5-4	TRBJ2-3	once	TRBD1
TGTGCCAGCAGCTCCAATGGCTACACCTTC	CASSSNGYTF	TRBV7-9	TRBJ1-2	large	NA
TGCAGTGCGATCGGGACAGACACCTTC	CSAIGTDTF	TRBV20-1	TRBJ1-2	NA	TRBD1
TGTGCCAGCAGTTTCCAGGGACTTCAGCCCCAGCATTTT	CASSFQGLQPQHF	TRBV28	TRBJ1-5	NA	NA
TGTGCCAGCAGCTTAGCGGGAAGCACCGGGGAGCTGTTTTTT	CASSLAGSTGELFF	TRBV7-2	TRBJ2-2	once	NA
TGTGCCAGCAGCCAAGGATTGATGGGCTGGGGCCCTAACTATGGCTACACCTTC	CASSQGLMGWGPNYGYTF	TRBV14	TRBJ1-2	NA	NA
TGTGCCAGCAGTTACCCAGGCTCCGGCTCTGGAAACACCATATATTTT	CASSYPGSGSGNTIYF	TRBV6-6	TRBJ1-3	NA	NA
TGTGCCAGCAGGGGACAGAGCTATGGCTACACCTTC	CASRGQSYGYTF	TRBV27	TRBJ1-2	NA	TRBD1
TGCGCCAGCAGCTTGGGGGGACAGGGACGTAATTCACCCCTCCACTTT	CASSLGGQGRNSPLHF	TRBV5-1	TRBJ1-6	NA	TRBD1
TGTGCCAGCAGCCGGGGACAGGGTATCTACGAGCAGTACTTC	CASSRGQGIYEQYF	TRBV2	TRBJ2-7	NA	TRBD1
TGTGCCAGCAGCAGATCGGGACAGGGTTTTGAAAAACTGTTTTTT	CASSRSGQGFEKLFF	TRBV7-2	TRBJ1-4	NA	TRBD1
TGTGCCAGCAGCTGGGACAGGTTTTCCTACGAGCAGTACTTC	CASSWDRFSYEQYF	TRBV5-6	TRBJ2-7	NA	TRBD1